The next 16 T cell receptor beta chains were all read from a single sample in a study of a mutant IDH1 vaccine in newly diagnosed glioma. No antigen is known for these receptors. Some clones are missing from TCRdb's copy, which holds only in-frame ones; the method was immunoSEQ multiplex PCR. The table has some 60,000 clones, roughly 81% seen once. Time point reported: week 35, safety follow-up. The vaccine gave 300 ug of a 20-mer mutant IDH1 peptide subcutaneously per dose. Sequenced here: PBMCs, sampled from a glioma patient whose treatment included an IDH1 peptide vaccine. Receptor source: a man aged 40-50 years with glioma.

This rearrangement joins TRBV18 to TRBJ2-7, with TRBD2 as a possible D gene (5 bases). There are 14 residues in the CDR3. V was pared by 2 bases and J by 1 base, with 9 bases between. CDR1 and CDR2 from the germline V gene are KGHSH and LQKENI. Here the CDR3 DNA reads TGTGCCAGCTCACCATTGGGCGGGTCCTACGAGCAGTACTTC. Its translation: CASSPLGGSYEQYF.

The chain links TRBV30 to TRBJ1-6, with TRBD1 as a possible D gene (5 bases). The germline gives CDR1 GTSNPN, CDR2 SVGIG (reference sequence). The CDR3 covers 12 residues. Trimming took off 4 bases at V and 11 bases at J, with 12 bases between the two ends. The CDR3 DNA sequence: TGTGCCTGGACTACATGGGGGGCACCCCTCCACTTT. This codes for CAWTTWGAPLHF.

J is TRBJ1-2 and V is TRBV6-5; no clear D gene. Looked up from germline, CDR1 is MNHEY and CDR2 is SVGAGI. The CDR3 has 13 residues. V lost 6 bases and J lost 8, with 16 bases in between. The CDR3, as DNA: TGTGCCAGCAGACAGAACACTATCGGCGGCTACACCTTC. It specifies CASRQNTIGGYTF.

The CDR3 DNA reads TGTGCCAGCAGCCTGGACAGGGGGCAGGGCTACACCTTC. It specifies CASSLDRGQGYTF. The chain uses TRBV5-4 and TRBJ1-2; 11 bases line up with TRBD1. The trim removed 4 bases at V and 8 bases at J, leaving 4 bases unmatched. The CDR3 sequence is 13 residues long. Germline values: CDR1 SGHNT, CDR2 YYREEE (reference sequence).

This clone appeared once. The chain joins TRBV7-2 to TRBJ2-7; D not certain. Germline loops: CDR1 SGHTA, CDR2 FQGNSA. This CDR3 is 15 amino acids long. Trimming cost V 1 base and J 4 bases, with 14 bases left between them. CDR3 DNA sequence: TGTGCCAGCAGCTTAGACCGGGCCAGTCGATACGAGCAGTACTTC. Translating it yields CASSLDRASRYEQYF. Using reference TRBV7-2 and TRBJ2-7 for the parts outside the CDR3, the full variable domain is GAGVSQSPSNKVTEKGKDVELRCDPISGHTALYWYRQSLGQGLEFLIYFQGNSAPDKSGLPSDRFSAERTGGSVSTLTIQRTQQEDSAVYLCASSLDRASRYEQYFGPGTRLTVT.

A remark on this clone: One junction end does not reproduce the germline sequence, and a read error may be involved. This chain uses TRBV4-1 with TRBJ2-1, with D perhaps matching TRBD1 (5 bases). Germline V gives CDR1 MGHRA, CDR2 YSYEKL. The CDR3 loop spans 11 amino acids. The CDR3 region has the DNA TGCGCCAGCAGAAAGGACAATAAGCAGTTCTTC. Translation gives CASRKDNKQFF.

The chain links TRBV5-1 to TRBJ2-1, with D possibly matching TRBD2 (5 bases). The V gene's germline CDR1 is SGHRS and CDR2 YFSETQ. The CDR3 is made up of 16 amino acids. Trimming left V 4 bases short and J 0 bases short, with 14 bases between. This CDR3 reads CASSPWTGSSYNEQFF. The CDR3 bases are TGCGCCAGCAGCCCCTGGACGGGAAGCTCCTACAATGAGCAGTTCTTC.

The rearrangement joins TRBV5-6 to TRBJ2-7, with D possibly TRBD2 on 5 matching bases. The germline V gene encodes CDR1 SGHDT and CDR2 YYEEEE. V was clipped by 5 bases and J by 2 bases, with 17 bases between them. There are 15 residues in the CDR3. CDR3 nucleotides: TGTGCCAGCAGTCGAAAACGCGGGCCTCCCTACGAGCAGTACTTC. It specifies CASSRKRGPPYEQYF.

The rearrangement links TRBV4-2 to TRBJ2-5, with D perhaps TRBD2 (6 bases). CDR1 is LGHNA and CDR2 is YNFKEQ in the germline V gene. Trimming cost V 0 bases and J 11 bases, with 25 bases left between them. This CDR3 comprises 17 residues. The CDR3 DNA follows: TGTGCCAGCAGCCAAGATTTGGCGGGGACCTTCTTTTGGGAGCAGTACTTC. Its translation is CASSQDLAGTFFWEQYF.

The rearrangement links TRBV27 to TRBJ2-5; 10 positions match TRBD1. With 5 bases clipped from V and 7 bases from J, the junction kept 13 bases outside the gene matches. The V gene's germline CDR1 is MNHEY and CDR2 SMNVEV (reference sequence). The CDR3 covers 16 residues. CDR3: CASSLGPGQGRRTQYF. The CDR3 DNA is TGTGCCAGCAGTCTAGGACCGGGACAGGGGAGACGGACCCAGTACTTC.

This chain links TRBV5-1 with TRBJ2-7, with 10 positions matching TRBD1. Germline V lookup: CDR1 SGHRS, CDR2 YFSETQ. The V segment lost 2 bases and the J segment 2 bases; nucleotides outside the gene matches: 4. This CDR3 comprises 15 residues. The CDR3 DNA is TGCGCCAGCAGCTTAGGGACAGGGGCCACCTACGAGCAGTACTTC. Protein: CASSLGTGATYEQYF.

This chain connects TRBV19 to TRBJ1-3; D gene unclear. From germline, CDR1 is LNHDA and CDR2 SQIVND (reference sequence). Trimming pared 8 bases from V and 0 bases from J, leaving 14 bases between. The CDR3 consists of 15 residues. Here the CDR3 DNA reads TGTGCCAGTTCCCTCCCCGGGATCTCTGGAAACACCATATATTTT. Its translation: CASSLPGISGNTIYF.

This rearrangement joins TRBV4-2 to TRBJ2-7, with D possibly being TRBD1 (6 bases). Germline V gives CDR1 LGHNA, CDR2 YNFKEQ. The CDR3 contains 15 residues. Trimming pared 2 bases from V and 0 bases from J, leaving 11 bases between. In DNA, the CDR3 is TGTGCCAGCAGCCAACATAGGGGGAGCTCCTACGAGCAGTACTTC. It yields the protein CASSQHRGSSYEQYF.

The V gene is TRBV7-9, the J gene TRBJ2-2; a possible D gene is TRBD2 (5 bases). This CDR3 has 17 amino acids. V shed 0 bases and J shed 1 base, with 12 bases lying between them. The V gene's germline CDR1 is SEHNR and CDR2 FQNEAQ (reference sequence). Here the CDR3 reads CASSLASLAGNTGELFF. The CDR3 DNA reads as TGTGCCAGCAGCTTAGCGTCCCTAGCTGGGAACACCGGGGAGCTGTTTTTT.

The rearrangement uses TRBV28 and TRBJ1-1; D gene unclear. Germline CDR1 and CDR2: MDHEN and SYDVKM. There are 14 residues in the CDR3. V lost 3 bases and J 1 base, leaving 9 bases between the germline ends. CDR3 protein: CASSFSPANTEAFF. DNA for the CDR3: TGTGCCAGCAGTTTCTCCCCAGCGAACACTGAAGCTTTCTTT. Based on the CDR3 plus reference TRBV28 and TRBJ1-1, the full variable domain is DVKVTQSSRYLVKRTGEKVFLECVQDMDHENMFWYRQDPGLGLRLIYFSYDVKMKEKGDIPEGYSVSREKKERFSLILESASTNQTSMYLCASSFSPANTEAFFGQGTRLTVV.

This clone came up a few times. The chain recombines TRBV30 with TRBJ1-1, with 9 bases matching TRBD1. The ends lost 7 bases at V and 5 bases at J; junction bases unmatched: 5. The CDR3 totals 12 residues. Germline CDR1 GTSNPN, CDR2 SVGIG (reference sequence). The CDR3 here is CASDRGWTEAFF. The CDR3 region has the DNA TGTGCCTCGGACAGGGGTTGGACTGAAGCTTTCTTT.